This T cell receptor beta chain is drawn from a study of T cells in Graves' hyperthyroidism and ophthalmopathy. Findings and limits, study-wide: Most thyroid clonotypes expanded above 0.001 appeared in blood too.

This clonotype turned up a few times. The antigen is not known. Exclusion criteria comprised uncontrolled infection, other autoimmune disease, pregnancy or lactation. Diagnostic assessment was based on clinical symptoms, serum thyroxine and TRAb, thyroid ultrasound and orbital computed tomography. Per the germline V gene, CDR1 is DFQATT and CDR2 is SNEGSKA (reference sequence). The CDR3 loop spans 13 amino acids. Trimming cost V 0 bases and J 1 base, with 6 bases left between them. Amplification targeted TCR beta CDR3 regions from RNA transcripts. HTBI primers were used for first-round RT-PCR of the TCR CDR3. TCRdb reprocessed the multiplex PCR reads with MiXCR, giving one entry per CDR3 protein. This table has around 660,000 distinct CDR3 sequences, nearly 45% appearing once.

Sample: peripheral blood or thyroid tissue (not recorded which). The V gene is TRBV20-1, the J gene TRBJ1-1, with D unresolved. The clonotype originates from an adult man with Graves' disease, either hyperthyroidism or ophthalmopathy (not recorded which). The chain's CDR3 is CSARDPQNTEAFF. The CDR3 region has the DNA TGCAGTGCTAGAGATCCACAGAACACTGAAGCTTTCTTT.